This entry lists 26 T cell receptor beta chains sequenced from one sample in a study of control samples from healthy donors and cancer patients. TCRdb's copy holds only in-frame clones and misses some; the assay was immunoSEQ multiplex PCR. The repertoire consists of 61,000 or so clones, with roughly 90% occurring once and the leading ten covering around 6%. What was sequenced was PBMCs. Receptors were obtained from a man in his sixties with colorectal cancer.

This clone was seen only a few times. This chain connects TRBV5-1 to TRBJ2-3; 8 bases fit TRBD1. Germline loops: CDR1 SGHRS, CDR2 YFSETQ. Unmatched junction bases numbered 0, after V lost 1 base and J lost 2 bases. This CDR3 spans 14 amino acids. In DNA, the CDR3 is TGCGCCAGCAGCTTGCAGGGGGCCACAGATACGCAGTATTTT. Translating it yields CASSLQGATDTQYF.

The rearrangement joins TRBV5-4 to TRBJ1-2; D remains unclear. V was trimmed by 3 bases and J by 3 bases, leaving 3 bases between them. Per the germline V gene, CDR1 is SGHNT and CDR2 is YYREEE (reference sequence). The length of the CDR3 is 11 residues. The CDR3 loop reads CASSSHYGYTF. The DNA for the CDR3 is TGTGCCAGCAGCTCACACTATGGCTACACCTTC.

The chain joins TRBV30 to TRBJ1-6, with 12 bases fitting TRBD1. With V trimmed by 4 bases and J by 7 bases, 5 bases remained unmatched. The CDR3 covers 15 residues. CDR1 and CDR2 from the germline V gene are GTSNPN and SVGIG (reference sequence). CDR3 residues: CAWTRDRGRNSPLHF. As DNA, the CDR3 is TGTGCCTGGACCCGGGACAGGGGGCGAAATTCACCCCTCCACTTT.

The CDR3 DNA is TGTGCCAGCAAAGGGAACACCGCCTCCTACAATGAGCAGTTCTTC. This sequence encodes CASKGNTASYNEQFF. The J gene is TRBJ2-1, the V gene TRBV6-6; unclear D gene. The ends were cut back, 7 bases at V and 0 bases at J, with 13 bases in the middle. The CDR3 totals 15 residues. The germline CDR1 and CDR2 sequences are MNHNY and SVGAGI (reference sequence).

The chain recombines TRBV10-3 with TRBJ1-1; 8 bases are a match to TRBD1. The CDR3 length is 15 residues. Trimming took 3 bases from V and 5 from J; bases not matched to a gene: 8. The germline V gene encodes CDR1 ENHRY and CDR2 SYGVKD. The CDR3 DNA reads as TGTGCCATCAGTGACCCGGACAGGGCGGGGACTGAAGCTTTCTTT. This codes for CAISDPDRAGTEAFF.

As DNA, the CDR3 is TGTGCCAGCAGCTTGGGAGGGCCCTATGGCTACACCTTC. Translating it yields CASSLGGPYGYTF. V usage is TRBV5-8 and J usage is TRBJ1-2; D not resolved. Between the trimmed V and J ends, which lost 0 bases and 4 bases, there was a span of 7 bases. The CDR3 spans 13 residues. Germline V gene sequence: CDR1 SGHTS, CDR2 YDEGEE.

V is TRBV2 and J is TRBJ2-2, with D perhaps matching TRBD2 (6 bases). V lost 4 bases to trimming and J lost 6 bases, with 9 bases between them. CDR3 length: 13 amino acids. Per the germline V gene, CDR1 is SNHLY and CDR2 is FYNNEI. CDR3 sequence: CASSVGGSGELFF. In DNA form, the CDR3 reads TGTGCCAGCAGTGTGGGGGGATCCGGGGAGCTGTTTTTT.

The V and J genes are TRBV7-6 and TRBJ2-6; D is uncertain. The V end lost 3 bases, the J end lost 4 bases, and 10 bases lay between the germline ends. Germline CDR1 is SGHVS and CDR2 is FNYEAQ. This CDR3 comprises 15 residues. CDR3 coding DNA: TGTGCCAGCAGCTTCGGCCAGTCCGGGGCCAACGTCCTGACTTTC. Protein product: CASSFGQSGANVLTF.

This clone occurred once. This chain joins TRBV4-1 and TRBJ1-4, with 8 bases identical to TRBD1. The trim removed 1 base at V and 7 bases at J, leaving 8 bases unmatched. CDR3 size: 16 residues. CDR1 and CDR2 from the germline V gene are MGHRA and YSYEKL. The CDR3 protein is CASSQVARGQGEKLFF. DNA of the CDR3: TGCGCCAGCAGCCAAGTTGCCAGGGGGCAGGGTGAAAAACTGTTTTTT.

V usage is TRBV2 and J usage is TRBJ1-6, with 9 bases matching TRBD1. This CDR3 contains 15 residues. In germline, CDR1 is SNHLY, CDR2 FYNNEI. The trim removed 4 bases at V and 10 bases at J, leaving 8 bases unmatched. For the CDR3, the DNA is TGTGCCAGCAGTGGGGGACAGGGACGTGGCTCACCCCTCCACTTT. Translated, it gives CASSGGQGRGSPLHF.

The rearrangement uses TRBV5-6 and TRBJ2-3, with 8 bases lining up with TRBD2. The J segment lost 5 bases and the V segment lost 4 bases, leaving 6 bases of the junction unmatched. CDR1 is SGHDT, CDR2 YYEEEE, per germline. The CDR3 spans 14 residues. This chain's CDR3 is CASSRALAGDTQYF. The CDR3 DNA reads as TGTGCCAGCAGCCGGGCGCTAGCGGGAGATACGCAGTATTTT.

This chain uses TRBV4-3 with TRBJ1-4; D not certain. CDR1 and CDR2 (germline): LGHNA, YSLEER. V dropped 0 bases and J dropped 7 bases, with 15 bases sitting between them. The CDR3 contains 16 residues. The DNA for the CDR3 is TGCGCCAGCAGCCAAGATCCGGAGGGTGGAGGTGAAAAACTGTTTTTT. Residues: CASSQDPEGGGEKLFF.

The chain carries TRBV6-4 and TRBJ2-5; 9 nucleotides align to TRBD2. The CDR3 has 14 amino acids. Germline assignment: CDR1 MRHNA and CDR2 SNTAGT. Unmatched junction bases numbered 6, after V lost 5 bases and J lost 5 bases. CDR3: CASSPLAGSETQYF. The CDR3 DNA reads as TGTGCCAGCAGTCCGCTAGCGGGGTCTGAGACCCAGTACTTC.

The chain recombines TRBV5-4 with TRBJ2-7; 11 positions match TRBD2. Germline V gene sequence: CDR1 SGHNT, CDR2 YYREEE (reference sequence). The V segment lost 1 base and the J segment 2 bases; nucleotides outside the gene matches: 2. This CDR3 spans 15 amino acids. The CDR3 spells CASSLTSGGAYEQYF. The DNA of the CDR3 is TGTGCCAGCAGCTTGACTAGCGGGGGAGCCTACGAGCAGTACTTC.

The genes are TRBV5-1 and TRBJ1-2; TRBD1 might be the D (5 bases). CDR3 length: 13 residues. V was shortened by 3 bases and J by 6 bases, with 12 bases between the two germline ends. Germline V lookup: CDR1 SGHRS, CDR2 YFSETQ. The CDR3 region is CASSWDGRDGYTF. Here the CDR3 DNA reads TGCGCCAGCAGCTGGGACGGAAGAGATGGCTACACCTTC.

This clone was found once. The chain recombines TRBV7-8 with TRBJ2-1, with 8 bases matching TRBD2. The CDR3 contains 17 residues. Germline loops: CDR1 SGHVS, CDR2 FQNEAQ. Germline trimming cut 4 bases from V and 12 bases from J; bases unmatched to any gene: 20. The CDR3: CASSSNTGTRARMGQFF. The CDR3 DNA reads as TGTGCCAGCAGCTCCAATACCGGGACTAGAGCTCGAATGGGGCAGTTCTTC.

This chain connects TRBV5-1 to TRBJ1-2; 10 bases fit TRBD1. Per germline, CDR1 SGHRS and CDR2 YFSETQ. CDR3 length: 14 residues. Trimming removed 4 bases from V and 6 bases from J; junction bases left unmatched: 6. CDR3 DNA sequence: TGCGCCAGCAGCCGGACAGGGGGATCAAATGGCTACACCTTC. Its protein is CASSRTGGSNGYTF.

The CDR3 nucleotides are TGTGCCAGTAGTATTCGGCTAGCGGGGGTCCTAGCCAAAAACATTCAGTACTTC. Encoded protein: CASSIRLAGVLAKNIQYF. The J gene is TRBJ2-4, the V gene TRBV19, with TRBD2 identical over 10 bases. The V segment lost 3 bases and the J segment 0 bases; nucleotides outside the gene matches: 8. The CDR3 is 18 amino acids. The V gene's germline CDR1 is LNHDA and CDR2 SQIVND (reference sequence).

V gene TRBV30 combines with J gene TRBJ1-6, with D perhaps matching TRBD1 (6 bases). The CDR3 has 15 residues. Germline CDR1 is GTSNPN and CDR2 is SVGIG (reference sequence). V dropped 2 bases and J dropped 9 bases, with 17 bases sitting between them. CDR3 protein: CAWSSDRPQSSPLHF. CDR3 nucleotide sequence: TGTGCCTGGAGTTCCGACAGGCCCCAGAGTTCACCCCTCCACTTT.

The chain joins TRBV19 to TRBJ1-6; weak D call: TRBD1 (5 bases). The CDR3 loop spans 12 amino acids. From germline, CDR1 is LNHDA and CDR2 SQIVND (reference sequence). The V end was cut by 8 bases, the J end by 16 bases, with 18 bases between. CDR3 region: CASRGTLRTLHF. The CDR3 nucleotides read TGTGCCAGTCGCGGGACTCTTCGTACTCTCCACTTT.

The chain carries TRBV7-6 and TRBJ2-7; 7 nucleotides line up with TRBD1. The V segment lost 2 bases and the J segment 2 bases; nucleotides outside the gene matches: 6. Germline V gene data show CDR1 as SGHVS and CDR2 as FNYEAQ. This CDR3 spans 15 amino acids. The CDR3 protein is CASSLRRQGTYEQYF. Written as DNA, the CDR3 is TGTGCCAGCAGCTTAAGGAGACAGGGTACCTACGAGCAGTACTTC.

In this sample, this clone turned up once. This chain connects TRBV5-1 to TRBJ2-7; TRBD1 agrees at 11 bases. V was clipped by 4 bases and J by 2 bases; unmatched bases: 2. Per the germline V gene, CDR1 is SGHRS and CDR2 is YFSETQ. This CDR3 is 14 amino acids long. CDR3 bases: TGCGCCAGCAGCAAGGGACAGGGGGCCTACGAGCAGTACTTC. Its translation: CASSKGQGAYEQYF.

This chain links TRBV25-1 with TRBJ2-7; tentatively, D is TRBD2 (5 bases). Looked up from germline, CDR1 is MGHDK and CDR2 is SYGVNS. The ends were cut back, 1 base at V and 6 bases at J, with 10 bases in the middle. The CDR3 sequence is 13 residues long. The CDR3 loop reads CASSEWAGPEQYF. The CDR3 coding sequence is TGTGCCAGCAGTGAATGGGCGGGTCCCGAGCAGTACTTC.

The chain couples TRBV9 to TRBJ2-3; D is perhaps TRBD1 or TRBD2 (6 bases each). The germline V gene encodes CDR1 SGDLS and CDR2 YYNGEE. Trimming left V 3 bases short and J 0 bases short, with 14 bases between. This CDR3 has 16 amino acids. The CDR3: CASSGRTGTSTDTQYF. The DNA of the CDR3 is TGTGCCAGCAGCGGCCGTACAGGGACTAGCACAGATACGCAGTATTTT.

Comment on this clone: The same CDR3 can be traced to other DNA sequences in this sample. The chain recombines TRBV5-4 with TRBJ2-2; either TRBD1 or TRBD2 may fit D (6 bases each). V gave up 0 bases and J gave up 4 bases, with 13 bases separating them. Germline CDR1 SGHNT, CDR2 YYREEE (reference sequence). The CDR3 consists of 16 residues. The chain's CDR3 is CASSLEGGPGTGELFF. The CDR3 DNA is TGTGCCAGCAGCTTGGAGGGGGGTCCGGGCACCGGGGAGCTGTTTTTT.

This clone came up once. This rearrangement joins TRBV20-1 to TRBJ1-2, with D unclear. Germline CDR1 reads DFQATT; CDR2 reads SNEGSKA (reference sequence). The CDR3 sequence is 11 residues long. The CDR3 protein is CSLSGDYGYTF. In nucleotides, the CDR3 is TGCAGCCTCAGTGGGGACTATGGCTACACCTTC.